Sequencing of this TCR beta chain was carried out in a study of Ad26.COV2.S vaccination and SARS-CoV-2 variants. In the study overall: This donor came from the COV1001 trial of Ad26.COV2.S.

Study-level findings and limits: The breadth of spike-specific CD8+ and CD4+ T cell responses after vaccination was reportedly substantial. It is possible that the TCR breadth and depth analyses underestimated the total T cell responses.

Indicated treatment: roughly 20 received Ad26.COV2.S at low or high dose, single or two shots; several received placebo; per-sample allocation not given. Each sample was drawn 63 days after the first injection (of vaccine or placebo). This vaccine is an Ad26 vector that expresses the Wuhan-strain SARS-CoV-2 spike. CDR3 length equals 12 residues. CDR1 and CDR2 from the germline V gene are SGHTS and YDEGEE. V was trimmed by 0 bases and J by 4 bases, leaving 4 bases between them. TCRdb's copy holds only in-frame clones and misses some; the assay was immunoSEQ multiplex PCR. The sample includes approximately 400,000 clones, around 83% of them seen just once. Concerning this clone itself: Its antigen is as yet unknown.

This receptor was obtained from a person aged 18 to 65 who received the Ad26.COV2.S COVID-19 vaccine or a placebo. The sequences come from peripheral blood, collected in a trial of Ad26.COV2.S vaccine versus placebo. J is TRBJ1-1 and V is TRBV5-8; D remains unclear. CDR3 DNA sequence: TGTGCCAGCAGCTTGGTGTTCACTGAAGCTTTCTTT. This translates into CASSLVFTEAFF.